Listed below are T cell receptor beta chains from one sample, sequenced in a study of T cell responses to AZD1222 COVID-19 vaccine. Data came from immunoSEQ multiplex PCR; TCRdb stores just in-frame clones and leaves some out. The table has under 150,000 clones, around 92% seen once. The sequenced sample was peripheral blood, obtained 28 days after the second AZD1222 dose. The source is an adult who received the AZD1222 COVID-19 vaccine. Both conserved end residues are part of each CDR3. D genes are given only for firm matches. Size is omitted from some rows. Given values are once, few, many or a class for expanded clones.

J: TRBJ1-1; V: TRBV18; D: NA; size: once; CDR3: CASSVGQNTEAFF; DNA: TGTGCCAGCTCAGTAGGACAGAACACTGAAGCTTTCTTT
J: TRBJ1-2; V: TRBV6-5; D: NA; size: NA; CDR3: CASSYSNRARSGYTF; DNA: TGTGCCAGCAGTTACTCGAACAGGGCCCGGAGTGGCTACACCTTC
J: TRBJ1-5; V: TRBV27; D: TRBD1; size: NA; CDR3: CASRLDRRANQPQHF; DNA: TGTGCCAGCAGGTTGGACAGGAGAGCCAATCAGCCCCAGCATTTT
J: TRBJ2-1; V: TRBV5-6; D: TRBD2; size: NA; CDR3: CASSLIAGNRRQFF; DNA: TGTGCCAGCAGCTTGATAGCGGGGAACCGCAGGCAGTTCTTC
J: TRBJ1-1; V: TRBV6-6; D: NA; size: NA; CDR3: CASMVFGEGTEAFF; DNA: TGTGCCAGCATGGTCTTCGGGGAGGGCACTGAAGCTTTCTTT
J: TRBJ2-5; V: TRBV28; D: TRBD1; size: once; CDR3: CASTTQGLQETQYF; DNA: TGTGCCAGCACCACACAGGGGCTCCAAGAGACCCAGTACTTC
J: TRBJ2-1; V: TRBV9; D: TRBD1; size: NA; CDR3: CASSGGTDLNNEQFF; DNA: TGTGCCAGCAGCGGAGGGACAGACCTTAACAATGAGCAGTTCTTC
J: TRBJ1-4; V: TRBV7-8; D: NA; size: NA; CDR3: CASSLQGTNEKLFF; DNA: TGTGCCAGCAGCCTTCAGGGAACTAATGAAAAACTGTTTTTT
J: TRBJ2-5; V: TRBV29-1; D: NA; size: NA; CDR3: CSVAALAEEAQYF; DNA: TGCAGCGTTGCCGCACTAGCCGAAGAAGCCCAGTACTTC
J: TRBJ1-2; V: TRBV5-1; D: NA; size: once; CDR3: CASSPGGNYGYTF; DNA: TGCGCCAGCAGCCCGGGGGGGAACTATGGCTACACCTTC